This TCR beta chain derives from a study of monozygotic twins with inflammatory bowel disease. Study conclusions and caveats: No separation of different T cell subtypes was possible.

Per the germline V gene, CDR1 is DFQATT and CDR2 is SNEGSKA (reference sequence). The length of the CDR3 is 16 residues. About this clonotype itself: Antigen: not known.

With eight separate reactions per sample, the authors made cDNA. Template switching was used to attach UMIs, which incorporated a 6-nucleotide sample barcode. From the 5' RACE reads, TCRdb lists one entry per CDR3 protein and no DNA. Seen in this sample are about 300,000 distinct CDR3 sequences; the ten most common clones hold about 5%. What was sequenced was blood. The source is a human donor with ulcerative colitis or Crohn's disease, or a healthy co-twin of an affected twin (not recorded which). This sequence joins TRBV20-1 and TRBJ2-5; the TCRdb D gene call, TRBD2, has no DNA to confirm it. This chain's CDR3 is CSAHPGTSPYQETQYF.